The 15 T cell receptor beta chains given below trace back to one sample, sequenced in a study of CD8 T cells in Susac syndrome. Reverse transcription used roughly 0.45 to 1 ug RNA and random hexamers. TCRdb passed the immunoSEQ multiplex PCR reads through MiXCR, listing each CDR3 protein once. The sample has roughly 130,000 distinct CDR3 sequences, roughly 96% seen once; the top ten hold approximately 0.12%. The sequencing sample was made of CD4+ T cells from PBMCs. These receptors came from a human donor in good health.

The J gene is TRBJ2-7, the V gene TRBV18; D is perhaps TRBD2 (5 bases). This CDR3 contains 14 residues. The germline V gene has CDR1 KGHSH and CDR2 LQKENI. The V gene lost 2 bases and the J gene lost 6 bases, with 14 bases spanning the gap. In DNA, the CDR3 is TGTGCCAGCTCACCAATAACATCCGGAGGCGAGCAGTACTTC. As protein: CASSPITSGGEQYF.

The J gene is TRBJ1-3, the V gene TRBV19; a possible D gene is TRBD1 (6 bases). Between the trimmed V and J ends, which lost 3 bases and 4 bases, there was a span of 13 bases. CDR3 size: 15 residues. CDR1 and CDR2 (germline): LNHDA, SQIVND (reference sequence). In DNA, the CDR3 is TGTGCCAGTAGTATGGATTGGGGGCCAGGAAACACCATATATTTT. Residues: CASSMDWGPGNTIYF.

The chain carries TRBV7-9 and TRBJ2-2; D might be TRBD2 (6 bases). This CDR3 contains 15 residues. V was pared by 5 bases and J by 0 bases, with 10 bases between. CDR1 SEHNR and CDR2 FQNEAQ come from the germline V gene (reference sequence). The CDR3 DNA reads TGTGCCAGCAGCCCTTGGAGGGCGAACACCGGGGAGCTGTTTTTT. Encoded protein: CASSPWRANTGELFF.

The rearrangement joins TRBV27 to TRBJ1-5; TRBD1 is a possible D gene (5 bases). Trimming removed 3 bases at V and 2 bases at J, with 8 bases between. Per the germline V gene, CDR1 is MNHEY and CDR2 is SMNVEV (reference sequence). This CDR3 has 14 amino acids. The DNA for the CDR3 is TGTGCCAGCAGTTTGGGGGTCGGCAATCAGCCCCAGCATTTT. Protein: CASSLGVGNQPQHF.

This rearrangement joins TRBV6-5 to TRBJ2-7, with 10 bases matching TRBD1. The CDR3 length is 15 residues. The V and J ends lost 2 bases and 0 bases, in that order; junction bases with no gene match: 1. Germline V gene sequence: CDR1 MNHEY, CDR2 SVGAGI. The CDR3 sequence: CASSYRDRGSYEQYF. CDR3 bases: TGTGCCAGCAGTTACCGGGACAGGGGCTCCTACGAGCAGTACTTC.

This chain links TRBV30 with TRBJ2-3; TRBD2 might be the D (6 bases). There are 15 residues in the CDR3. V lost 1 base, J lost 5 bases, and 16 bases lay in between. The germline gives CDR1 GTSNPN, CDR2 SVGIG (reference sequence). CDR3 amino acids: CAWSGSSPGLDTQYF. CDR3 in DNA: TGTGCCTGGAGTGGAAGTTCACCGGGACTAGATACGCAGTATTTT. Full variable domain (outside the CDR3, taken from reference TRBV30 and TRBJ2-3): SQTIHQWPATLVQPVGSPLSLECTVEGTSNPNLYWYRQAAGRGLQLLFYSVGIGQISSEVPQNLSASRPQDRQFILSSKKLLLSDSGFYLCAWSGSSPGLDTQYFGPGTRLTVL.

The rearrangement uses TRBV3-1 and TRBJ2-5; 9 bases align to TRBD1. Germline loops: CDR1 LGHDT, CDR2 YNNKEL (reference sequence). Trimming removed 4 bases from V and 4 bases from J; junction bases left unmatched: 7. The CDR3 is 15 amino acids. CDR3 sequence reads: CASSPQGAHGETQYF. For the CDR3, the DNA is TGTGCCAGCAGCCCACAGGGGGCGCATGGAGAGACCCAGTACTTC.

The gene calls are TRBV29-1 and TRBJ1-5, with TRBD1 matching 7 bases. Per the germline V gene, CDR1 is SQVTM and CDR2 is ANQGSEA. With V trimmed by 6 bases and J by 3 bases, 2 bases remained unmatched. The CDR3 runs 12 residues. The CDR3 protein is CSVGQPNQPQHF. DNA of the CDR3: TGCAGCGTGGGACAGCCCAATCAGCCCCAGCATTTT.

The CDR3 coding sequence is TGTGCCATCGGGTTGGGACAGCCCTCCAACTACACCTTC. It specifies CAIGLGQPSNYTF. The rearrangement joins TRBV10-3 to TRBJ1-2; 7 bases align to TRBD1. With V trimmed by 8 bases and J by 10 bases, 13 bases remained unmatched. Germline lookup yields CDR1 ENHRY and CDR2 SYGVKD. There are 13 residues in the CDR3.

The gene calls are TRBV7-2 and TRBJ1-1; perhaps TRBD1 as D (5 bases). CDR3 length: 15 residues. Germline loops: CDR1 SGHTA, CDR2 FQGNSA. V was cut by 5 bases and J by 2 bases, with 15 bases left in between. CDR3 coding DNA: TGTGCCAGCAGCGTTTCGAGGACACTTAACACTGAAGCTTTCTTT. This translates into CASSVSRTLNTEAFF.

The chain recombines TRBV27 with TRBJ1-1; a possible D gene is TRBD1 (5 bases). Germline-derived CDR1 and CDR2 are MNHEY and SMNVEV (reference sequence). V dropped 6 bases and J dropped 1 base, with 12 bases sitting between them. This CDR3 region has 14 residues. CDR3 sequence reads: CASSGGYPNTEAFF. CDR3 bases: TGTGCCAGCAGCGGGGGGTATCCGAACACTGAAGCTTTCTTT.

V is TRBV20-1 and J is TRBJ2-7; D uncertain. V gave up 5 bases and J gave up 3 bases, with 5 bases separating them. Germline V gives CDR1 DFQATT, CDR2 SNEGSKA (reference sequence). This CDR3 spans 10 amino acids. CDR3: CSADIYEQYF. The CDR3 coding sequence is TGCAGTGCTGACATCTACGAGCAGTACTTC.

This chain uses TRBV7-7 with TRBJ2-3; 12 bases align to TRBD2. V shed 1 base, J shed 5 bases, and the junction held 10 bases outside the gene matches. The CDR3 spans 18 residues. Germline assignment: CDR1 SSHAT and CDR2 FNYEAQ (reference sequence). The CDR3 DNA sequence: TGTGCCAGCAGCTTAGAAGGGCCCTCTAGCGGGAGGGAAGATACGCAGTATTTT. The encoded protein is CASSLEGPSSGREDTQYF.

V is TRBV3-1 and J is TRBJ2-5, with D unresolved. Germline CDR1 and CDR2: LGHDT and YNNKEL (reference sequence). V lost 4 bases to trimming and J lost 7 bases, with 13 bases between them. The CDR3 totals 13 residues. CDR3 sequence: CASSRVQLGTQYF. CDR3 in DNA: TGTGCCAGCAGCCGTGTCCAATTAGGGACCCAGTACTTC.

This sequence joins TRBV20-1 and TRBJ2-1, with unresolved D. Germline V gene sequence: CDR1 DFQATT, CDR2 SNEGSKA (reference sequence). Trimming removed 5 bases from V and 3 bases from J, with 5 bases in between. This CDR3 has 11 residues. The CDR3 loop is CSAPDYNEQFF. CDR3 DNA sequence: TGCAGTGCTCCGGACTACAATGAGCAGTTCTTC.